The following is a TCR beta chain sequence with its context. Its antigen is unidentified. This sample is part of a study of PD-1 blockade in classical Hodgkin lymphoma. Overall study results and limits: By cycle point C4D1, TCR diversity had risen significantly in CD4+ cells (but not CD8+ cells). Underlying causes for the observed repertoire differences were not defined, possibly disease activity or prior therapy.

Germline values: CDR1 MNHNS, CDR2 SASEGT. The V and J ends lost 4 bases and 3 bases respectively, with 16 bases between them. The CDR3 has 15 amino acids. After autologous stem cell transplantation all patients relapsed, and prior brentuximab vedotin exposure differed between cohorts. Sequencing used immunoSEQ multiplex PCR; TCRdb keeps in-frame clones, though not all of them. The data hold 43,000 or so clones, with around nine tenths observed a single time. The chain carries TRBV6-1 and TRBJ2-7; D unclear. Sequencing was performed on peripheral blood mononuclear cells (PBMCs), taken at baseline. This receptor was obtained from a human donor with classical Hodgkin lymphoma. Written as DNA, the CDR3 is TGTGCCAGCAGTGGGGATAGGTGGGGAAGCTACGAGCAGTACTTC. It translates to CASSGDRWGSYEQYF.